The source of this T cell receptor (beta chain) is a study of blood T cell repertoires in COVID-19 (dated by TCRdb to 2019 to 2021). A note on the overall study: Samples covering the acute and convalescent phases of COVID-19 were provided by collaborators in the United States, Italy and Spain. The sample metadata nearly always contained a de-identified subject ID, COVID-19 status, age in years and sex. Deeply sampled blood TCRbeta repertoires from subjects exposed to, actively infected with, or recovered from COVID-19 were included in the dataset. The prospective study material was composed of cDNA or gDNA derived from T cells, B-cell-depleted T cells, or PBMCs. Where available, HLA class I and class II types were obtained from metadata supplied by the sample provider rather than from assay-based typing. The repertoires were released in a freely available public database meant as a resource for research on the immune response to SARS-CoV-2. Samples were obtained from the ongoing ImmuneRACE study (first 160 participants) and from about 1,300 subjects provided by 6 global collaborators. Overall study outcomes, separate from this receptor: The amount of clinical and demographic metadata varied by source and participant and was provided uncurated.

As concerns this clone: The clone's antigen remains unknown. No base quality information exists; no much larger clone differs at one position.

Each collaborating institution followed its own protocols to collect whole blood in K2EDTA tubes. For TCRbeta analysis, collaborators shipped samples as frozen whole blood, isolated PBMCs, or DNA extracted from either of those sample types. V lost 10 bases and J lost 5 bases, and the count of bases not matched to a germline gene is 4. Including the terminal cysteine and phenylalanine, the CDR3 comprises 12 residues. Only the CDR3 part of the read is kept: 36 bases, read in frame from the first base. TCRbeta CDR3 regions were amplified from genomic DNA by means of the immunoSEQ Assay, a bias-controlled multiplex PCR. Per the authors' processing: The number of nucleated cells in each sample was estimated by amplification of reference gene primers within the assay. To quantify the absolute abundance of each unique TCRbeta CDR3 rearrangement, sequence reads were collapsed and filtered. For each sample, productive Simpson clonality was calculated as the square root of Simpson's diversity index across productive rearrangements. In its TCRdb copy, this immuneACCESS table keeps in-frame sequences only and misses some clones. Where compared with another copy, unresolved V genes explain less than half of these, and the others have no known cause. The D gene and trimming were derived from the DNA, and the V and J assignments and clone size from that table. The sample table records about 320,000 clones; about 86% of these occur just once. The ten biggest clones cover about 1.2% of the sample.

The sequenced material came from peripheral blood. The chain couples TRBV12-3 or TRBV12-4 to TRBJ1-2, and TRBD1 aligns with 10 junction nucleotides. This TCR was sampled from a woman in her forties or fifties with acute or convalescent COVID-19. The CDR3 loop reads CATGTGDYGYTF. In nucleotide form, the sequence is TGTGCCACCGGGACAGGGGATTATGGCTACACCTTC.